Listed here are 19 T cell receptor beta chains from one sample, sequenced in a study of blood T cells in healthy people across ages. Together with a sample-barcoded 5' primer, a J-beta primer mix was included in a second PCR lasting about 7 to 11 cycles. TCRdb re-derived calls from the 5' RACE reads in MiXCR, one entry per CDR3 protein. The table includes about 680,000 distinct CDR3 sequences, over 45% detected once. Material: blood. Source of these receptors: a woman aged 55-75 years in good health.

This clonotype occurred a few times. V is TRBV2 and J is TRBJ2-7; 7 positions agree with TRBD2. The CDR3 contains 13 residues. V lost 7 bases to trimming and J lost 6 bases; unmatched junction nucleotides: 9. Per germline, CDR1 SNHLY and CDR2 FYNNEI. The chain's CDR3 is CASMAGDMGEQYF. In DNA, the CDR3 is TGTGCCAGCATGGCGGGAGACATGGGCGAGCAGTACTTC.

This clonotype was recorded a few times. The chain couples TRBV5-1 to TRBJ1-1; D call uncertain. Trimming removed 1 base at V and 3 bases at J, with 10 bases between. The CDR3 extends over 14 amino acids. CDR1 is SGHRS, CDR2 YFSETQ, per germline. The CDR3: CASSLFSRDTEAFF. CDR3 coding DNA: TGCGCCAGCAGCTTGTTCAGTAGGGACACTGAAGCTTTCTTT.

The V gene is TRBV9, the J gene TRBJ2-7, with 9 bases matching TRBD2. The junction had 14 bases not matched to a gene; V was cut back by 3 bases and J by 7 bases. CDR3 length: 16 amino acids. Germline V gene data show CDR1 as SGDLS and CDR2 as YYNGEE. CDR3 amino acids: CASSALAGRSYKEQYF. CDR3 DNA sequence: TGTGCCAGCAGCGCTCTAGCGGGAAGATCTTACAAGGAGCAGTACTTC.

The table lists this clonotype with a few counts. The rearrangement links TRBV12-3 or TRBV12-4 to TRBJ1-2, with a possible D match to TRBD1 (6 bases). CDR3 size: 16 residues. The V end lost 4 bases, the J end lost 4 bases, and 19 bases lay between the germline ends. DNA for the CDR3: TGTGCCAGCAGTTCCCTATCGTCAGCGGGGGCCTATGGCTACACCTTC. Protein: CASSSLSSAGAYGYTF.

The chain recombines TRBV10-3 with TRBJ1-1; D unresolved. Trimming shortened V by 0 bases and J by 11 bases, and 13 bases separated the two germline ends. Germline CDR1 and CDR2: ENHRY and SYGVKD. CDR3 length equals 13 residues. The CDR3 here is CAISESTGSRAFF. The CDR3 nucleotides are TGTGCCATCAGTGAGTCTACGGGGAGTCGGGCTTTCTTT.

This clonotype was picked up one time. The CDR3 loop reads CASSDRAGTGGYEQYF. Here the CDR3 DNA reads TGTGCCAGCAGTGACCGGGCCGGGACAGGGGGTTACGAGCAGTACTTC. This chain connects TRBV25-1 to TRBJ2-7; TRBD1 matches 11 bases. The junction had 8 bases not matched to a gene; V was cut back by 3 bases and J by 4 bases. The CDR3 runs to 16 residues. Germline values: CDR1 MGHDK, CDR2 SYGVNS.

V usage is TRBV29-1 and J usage is TRBJ1-5, with TRBD1 matching over 7 bases. J was trimmed by 6 bases and V by 6 bases; bases with no gene match: 8. Germline V CDR1 and CDR2: SQVTM, ANQGSEA. This CDR3 is 13 amino acids long. Here the CDR3 reads CSVTPRQGQPQHF. In nucleotides, the CDR3 is TGCAGCGTGACGCCAAGACAGGGTCAGCCCCAGCATTTT.

The chain joins TRBV20-1 to TRBJ2-1; 11 positions agree with TRBD2. Looked up from germline, CDR1 is DFQATT and CDR2 is SNEGSKA (reference sequence). V shed 5 bases, J shed 7 bases, and the junction held 13 bases outside the gene matches. The CDR3 extends over 16 amino acids. CDR3 protein: CSADVYGTSGSNEQFF. The CDR3 region has the DNA TGCAGTGCTGACGTTTATGGGACTAGCGGATCTAATGAGCAGTTCTTC.

This sequence joins TRBV7-9 and TRBJ2-7, with 13 bases aligning to TRBD2. The CDR3 runs 18 residues. Germline CDR1 and CDR2: SEHNR and FQNEAQ (reference sequence). V shed 1 base, J shed 3 bases, and the junction held 9 bases outside the gene matches. The CDR3 DNA reads as TGTGCCAGCAGCTTAGACGGGCGCGGGACTAGCGGGATCTACGAGCAGTACTTC. Protein product: CASSLDGRGTSGIYEQYF.

V and J are TRBV9 and TRBJ2-4, with D hard to call. V lost 4 bases and J lost 0, with 20 bases in between. There are 18 residues in the CDR3. Per germline, CDR1 SGDLS and CDR2 YYNGEE. In DNA form, the CDR3 reads TGTGCCAGCAGCCCTAACGCCGGGCAGAGCCTAGCCAAAAACATTCAGTACTTC. This gives the protein CASSPNAGQSLAKNIQYF.

Only a few counts were recorded for this clonotype. The gene calls are TRBV28 and TRBJ2-4, with TRBD1 matching 8 bases. This CDR3 contains 19 residues. Germline V gene lookup returns CDR1 MDHEN and CDR2 SYDVKM. V was pared by 3 bases and J by 0 bases, with 13 bases of the junction left unmatched. CDR3 sequence reads: CASSLTGVVAALAKNIQYF. CDR3 nucleotides: TGTGCCAGCAGTTTGACAGGGGTGGTAGCGGCCCTAGCCAAAAACATTCAGTACTTC.

The CDR3: CASSSGTGIHEQYF. DNA for the CDR3: TGTGCCAGCAGTTCCGGGACAGGGATCCACGAGCAGTACTTC. The gene calls are TRBV2 and TRBJ2-7, with 9 bases that match TRBD1. The germline CDR1 and CDR2 sequences are SNHLY and FYNNEI. The V and J ends lost 5 bases and 5 bases, in that order; junction bases with no gene match: 7. The CDR3 spans 14 residues.

The genes are TRBV18 and TRBJ1-4, with D tentatively TRBD1 (6 bases). Germline loops: CDR1 KGHSH, CDR2 LQKENI. The CDR3 consists of 13 residues. V lost 8 bases, J lost 6 bases, and 13 bases lay in between. Written as DNA, the CDR3 is TGTGCCAGCGCCATGGACAGTTATGAAAAACTGTTTTTT. Protein: CASAMDSYEKLFF. Together with reference TRBV18 and TRBJ1-4, the CDR3 gives the full variable domain: NAGVMQNPRHLVRRRGQEARLRCSPMKGHSHVYWYRQLPEEGLKFMVYLQKENIIDESGMPKERFSAEFPKEGPSILRIQQVVRGDSAAYFCASAMDSYEKLFFGSGTQLSVL.

In its sample, this clonotype was seen a few times. The chain couples TRBV2 to TRBJ2-3; no reliable D call. The V and J ends lost 6 bases and 3 bases respectively, with 10 bases between them. Germline lookup yields CDR1 SNHLY and CDR2 FYNNEI. The CDR3 is made up of 13 amino acids. CDR3 protein: CASSEDHTDTQYF. The CDR3 DNA sequence: TGTGCCAGCAGCGAGGATCATACAGATACGCAGTATTTT.

At least ten counts were recorded for this clonotype. The chain links TRBV29-1 to TRBJ2-7; tentatively, D is TRBD1 (6 bases). Trimming removed 5 bases at V and 0 bases at J, with 11 bases between. Germline V gene data show CDR1 as SQVTM and CDR2 as ANQGSEA. This CDR3 contains 13 residues. CDR3 sequence: CSVQDRSSYEQYF. The CDR3 coding sequence is TGCAGCGTTCAGGACAGAAGCTCCTACGAGCAGTACTTC.

This chain links TRBV27 with TRBJ1-4, with 8 bases lining up with TRBD1. This CDR3 is built from 16 residues. J gave up 6 bases and V 5 bases, and 11 bases lay outside the gene matches. The V gene's germline CDR1 is MNHEY and CDR2 SMNVEV (reference sequence). The CDR3 DNA reads as TGTGCCAGCAGTGGACAGGGTTTCGCGGCTGATGAAAAACTGTTTTTT. It specifies CASSGQGFAADEKLFF.

This sequence joins TRBV5-1 and TRBJ2-3; possibly TRBD1 or TRBD2 for D (6 bases each). The length of the CDR3 is 19 residues. Germline V lookup: CDR1 SGHRS, CDR2 YFSETQ. The V and J ends lost 4 bases and 3 bases respectively, with 27 bases between them. The CDR3 DNA sequence: TGCGCCAGCAGCCTCGCACCGGGACAAGGAGGGCCGCGTACAGATACGCAGTATTTT. Amino acid sequence: CASSLAPGQGGPRTDTQYF. Combining the CDR3 with reference TRBV5-1 and TRBJ2-3 gives the whole variable domain KAGVTQTPRYLIKTRGQQVTLSCSPISGHRSVSWYQQTPGQGLQFLFEYFSETQRNKGNFPGRFSGRQFSNSRSEMNVSTLELGDSALYLCASSLAPGQGGPRTDTQYFGPGTRLTVL.

There are a few counts of this clonotype. The genes are TRBV24-1 and TRBJ1-2, with 7 nucleotides matching TRBD1. J gave up 7 bases and V 5 bases, and 6 bases lay outside the gene matches. The CDR3 is 13 amino acids. Germline CDR1 and CDR2: KGHDR and SFDVKD. CDR3 sequence: CATSAEGASGYTF. The CDR3, as DNA: TGTGCCACCAGTGCGGAGGGGGCCTCTGGCTACACCTTC.

This clonotype was seen more than once but under ten times. The V gene is TRBV27, the J gene TRBJ1-6; the D is unclear. CDR1 MNHEY and CDR2 SMNVEV come from the germline V gene (reference sequence). There are 13 residues in the CDR3. The V end lost 5 bases, the J end lost 10 bases, and 12 bases lay between the germline ends. The CDR3 DNA reads TGTGCCAGCAGTGCGGTTTTGGGGTCACCCCTCCACTTT. It encodes CASSAVLGSPLHF.